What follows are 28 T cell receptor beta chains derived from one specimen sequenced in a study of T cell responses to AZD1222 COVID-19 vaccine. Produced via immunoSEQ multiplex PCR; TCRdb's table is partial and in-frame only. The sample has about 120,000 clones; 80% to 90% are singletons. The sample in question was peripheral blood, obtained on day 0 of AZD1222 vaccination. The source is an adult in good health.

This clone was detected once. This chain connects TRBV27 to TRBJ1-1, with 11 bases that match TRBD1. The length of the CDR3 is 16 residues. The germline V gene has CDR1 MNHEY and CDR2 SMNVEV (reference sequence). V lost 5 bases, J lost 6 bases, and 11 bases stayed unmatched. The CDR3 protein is CASSEDRGQVRSEAFF. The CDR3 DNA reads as TGTGCCAGCAGTGAGGACAGGGGGCAGGTTAGGTCTGAAGCTTTCTTT.

CDR3 residues: CASSIGLAVNTGELFF. The CDR3 DNA reads TGTGCCAGTAGTATCGGACTAGCGGTGAACACCGGGGAGCTGTTTTTT. This sequence joins TRBV19 and TRBJ2-2; 10 bases are a match to TRBD2. Trimming removed 3 bases from V and 1 base from J; junction bases left unmatched: 2. The CDR3 extends over 16 amino acids. The germline V gene has CDR1 LNHDA and CDR2 SQIVND (reference sequence).

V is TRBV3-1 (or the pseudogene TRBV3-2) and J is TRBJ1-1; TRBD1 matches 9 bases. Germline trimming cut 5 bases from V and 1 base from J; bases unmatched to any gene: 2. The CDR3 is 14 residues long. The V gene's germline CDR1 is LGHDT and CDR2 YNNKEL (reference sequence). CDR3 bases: TGTGCCAGCAGCGGGGACAGGGCGAACACTGAAGCTTTCTTT. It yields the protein CASSGDRANTEAFF.

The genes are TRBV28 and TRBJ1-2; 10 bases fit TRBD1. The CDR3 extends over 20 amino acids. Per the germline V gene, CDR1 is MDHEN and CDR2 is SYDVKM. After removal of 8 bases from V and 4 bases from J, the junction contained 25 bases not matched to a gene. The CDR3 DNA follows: TGTGCCAGCCTGACTAGCAGTTTATATGGAGGGGGGGACAGGGGCTATGGCTACACCTTC. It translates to CASLTSSLYGGGDRGYGYTF.

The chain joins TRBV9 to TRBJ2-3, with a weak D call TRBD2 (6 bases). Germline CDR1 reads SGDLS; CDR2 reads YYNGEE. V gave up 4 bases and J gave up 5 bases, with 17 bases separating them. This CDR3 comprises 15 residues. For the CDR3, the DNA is TGTGCCAGCAGCTTCAGCGGAGGGTATGAAGATACGCAGTATTTT. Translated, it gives CASSFSGGYEDTQYF.

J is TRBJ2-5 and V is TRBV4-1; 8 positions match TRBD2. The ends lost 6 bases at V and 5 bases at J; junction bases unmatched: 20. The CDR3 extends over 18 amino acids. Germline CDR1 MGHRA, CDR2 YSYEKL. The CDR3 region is CASSLRISPGLGGETQYF. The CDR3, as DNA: TGCGCCAGCAGTCTCCGGATATCCCCGGGACTAGGGGGTGAGACCCAGTACTTC.

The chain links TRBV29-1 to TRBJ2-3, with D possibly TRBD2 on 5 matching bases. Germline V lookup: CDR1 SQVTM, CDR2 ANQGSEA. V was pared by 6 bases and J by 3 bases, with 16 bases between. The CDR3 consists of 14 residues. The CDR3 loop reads CSVPGVLLTDTQYF. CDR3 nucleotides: TGCAGCGTACCCGGGGTATTGCTTACAGATACGCAGTATTTT.

The CDR3 loop reads CASSSRKGQGTTGELFF. CDR3 DNA: TGTGCCAGCAGCTCCCGGAAGGGACAGGGGACCACCGGGGAGCTGTTTTTT. V usage is TRBV7-9 and J usage is TRBJ2-2, with 10 bases that match TRBD1. Per the germline V gene, CDR1 is SEHNR and CDR2 is FQNEAQ (reference sequence). The CDR3 loop spans 17 amino acids. V was pared by 4 bases and J by 4 bases, with 9 bases of the junction left unmatched.

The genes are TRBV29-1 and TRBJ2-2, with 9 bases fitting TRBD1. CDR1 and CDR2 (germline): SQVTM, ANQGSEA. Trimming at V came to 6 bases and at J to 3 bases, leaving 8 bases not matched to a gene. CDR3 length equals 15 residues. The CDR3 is CSVAGTGWDTGELFF. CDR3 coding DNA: TGCAGCGTCGCCGGGACAGGGTGGGACACCGGGGAGCTGTTTTTT.

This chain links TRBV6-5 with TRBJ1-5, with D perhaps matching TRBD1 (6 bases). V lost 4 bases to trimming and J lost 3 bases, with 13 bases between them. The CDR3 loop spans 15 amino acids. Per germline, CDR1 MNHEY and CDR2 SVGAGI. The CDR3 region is CASSSYRTANQPQHF. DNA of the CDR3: TGTGCCAGCAGTTCCTACAGGACAGCCAATCAGCCCCAGCATTTT.

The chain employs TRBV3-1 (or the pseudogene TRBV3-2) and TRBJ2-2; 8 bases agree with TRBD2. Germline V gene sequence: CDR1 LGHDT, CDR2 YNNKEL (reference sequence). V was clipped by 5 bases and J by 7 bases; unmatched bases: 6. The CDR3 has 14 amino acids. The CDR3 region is CASSESGSGGELFF. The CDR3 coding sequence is TGTGCCAGCAGCGAGAGCGGGAGCGGCGGGGAGCTGTTTTTT.

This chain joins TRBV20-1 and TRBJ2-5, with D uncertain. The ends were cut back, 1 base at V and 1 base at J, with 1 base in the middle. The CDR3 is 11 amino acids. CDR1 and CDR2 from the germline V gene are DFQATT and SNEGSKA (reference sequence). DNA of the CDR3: TGCAGTGCTAGAGGCCAAGAGACCCAGTACTTC. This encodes CSARGQETQYF.

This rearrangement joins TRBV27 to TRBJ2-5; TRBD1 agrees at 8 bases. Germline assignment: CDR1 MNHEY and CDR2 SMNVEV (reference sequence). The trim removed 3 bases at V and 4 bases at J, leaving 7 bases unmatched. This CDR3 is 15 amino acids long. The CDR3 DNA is TGTGCCAGCAGTTTTGGACAGGGTAGAGGAGAGACCCAGTACTTC. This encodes CASSFGQGRGETQYF.

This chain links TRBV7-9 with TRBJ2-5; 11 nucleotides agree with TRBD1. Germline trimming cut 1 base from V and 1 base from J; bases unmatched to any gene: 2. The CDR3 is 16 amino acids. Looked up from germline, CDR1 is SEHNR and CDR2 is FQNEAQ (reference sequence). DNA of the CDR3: TGTGCCAGCAGCTTAGGGGACAGGGGGGTCCAAGAGACCCAGTACTTC. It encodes CASSLGDRGVQETQYF.

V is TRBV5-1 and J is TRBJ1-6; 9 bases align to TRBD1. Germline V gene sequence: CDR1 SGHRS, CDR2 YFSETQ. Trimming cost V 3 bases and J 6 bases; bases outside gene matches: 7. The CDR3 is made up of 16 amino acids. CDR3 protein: CASSSGDRGINSPLHF. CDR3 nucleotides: TGCGCCAGCAGCTCGGGAGACAGGGGGATTAATTCACCCCTCCACTTT. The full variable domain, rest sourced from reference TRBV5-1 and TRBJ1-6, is KAGVTQTPRYLIKTRGQQVTLSCSPISGHRSVSWYQQTPGQGLQFLFEYFSETQRNKGNFPGRFSGRQFSNSRSEMNVSTLELGDSALYLCASSSGDRGINSPLHFGNGTRLTVT.

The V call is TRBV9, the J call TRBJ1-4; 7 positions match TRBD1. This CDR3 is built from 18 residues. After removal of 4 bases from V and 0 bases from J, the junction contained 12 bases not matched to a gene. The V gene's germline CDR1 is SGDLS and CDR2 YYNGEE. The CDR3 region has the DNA TGTGCCAGCAGCCCTGGAGGGAGACAGGGCACAACTAATGAAAAACTGTTTTTT. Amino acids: CASSPGGRQGTTNEKLFF.

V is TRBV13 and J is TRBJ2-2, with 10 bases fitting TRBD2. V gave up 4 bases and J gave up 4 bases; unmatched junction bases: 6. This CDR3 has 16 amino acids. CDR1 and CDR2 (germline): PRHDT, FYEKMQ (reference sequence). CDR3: CASSWPTSGLTGELFF. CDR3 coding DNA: TGTGCCAGCAGCTGGCCGACTAGCGGGCTCACCGGGGAGCTGTTTTTT.

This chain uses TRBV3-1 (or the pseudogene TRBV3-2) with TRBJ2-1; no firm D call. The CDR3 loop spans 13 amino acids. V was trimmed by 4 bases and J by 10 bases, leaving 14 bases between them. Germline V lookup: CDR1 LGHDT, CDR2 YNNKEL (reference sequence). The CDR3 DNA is TGTGCCAGCAGCCTCCAAGGAAGTAAGGAGCAGTTCTTC. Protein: CASSLQGSKEQFF.

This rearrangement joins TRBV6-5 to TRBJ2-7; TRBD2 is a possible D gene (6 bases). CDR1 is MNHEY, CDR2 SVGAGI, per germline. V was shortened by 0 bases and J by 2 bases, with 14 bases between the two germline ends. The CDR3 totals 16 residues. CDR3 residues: CASSYSRAGLTYEQYF. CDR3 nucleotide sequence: TGTGCCAGCAGTTACTCGAGGGCGGGATTAACCTACGAGCAGTACTTC.

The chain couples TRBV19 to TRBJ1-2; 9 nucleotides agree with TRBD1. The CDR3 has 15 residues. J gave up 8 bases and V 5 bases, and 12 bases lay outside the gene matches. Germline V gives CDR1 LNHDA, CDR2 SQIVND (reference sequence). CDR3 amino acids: CASSSRDRESRGYTF. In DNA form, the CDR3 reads TGTGCCAGTAGTTCACGGGACAGGGAATCTCGCGGCTACACCTTC.

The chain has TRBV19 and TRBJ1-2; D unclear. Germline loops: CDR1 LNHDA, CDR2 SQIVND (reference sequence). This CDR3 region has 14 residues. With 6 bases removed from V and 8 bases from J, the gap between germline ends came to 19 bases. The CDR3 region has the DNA TGTGCCAGTAGCTCTAGTGGACCCAGTTGGGGCTACACCTTC. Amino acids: CASSSSGPSWGYTF.

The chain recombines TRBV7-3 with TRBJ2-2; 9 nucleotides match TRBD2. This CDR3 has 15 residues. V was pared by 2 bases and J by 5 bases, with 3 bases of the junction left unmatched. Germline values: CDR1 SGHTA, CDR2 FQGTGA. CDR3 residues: CASSLSSGNTGELFF. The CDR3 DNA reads TGTGCCAGCAGCTTATCTAGCGGGAATACCGGGGAGCTGTTTTTT.

The CDR3 DNA follows: TGTGCCAGCAGCTTGGAGTGGGGAGACAGGGACGGCTACACCTTC. Translated, it gives CASSLEWGDRDGYTF. The V call is TRBV7-9, the J call TRBJ1-2, with 7 bases lining up with TRBD1. After removal of 3 bases from V and 8 bases from J, the junction contained 12 bases not matched to a gene. This CDR3 region has 15 residues. The germline gives CDR1 SEHNR, CDR2 FQNEAQ (reference sequence). The whole variable domain, remainder taken from reference TRBV7-9 and TRBJ1-2, is DTGVSQNPRHKITKRGQNVTFRCDPISEHNRLYWYRQTLGQGPEFLTYFQNEAQLEKSRLLSDRFSAERPKGSFSTLEIQRTEQGDSAMYLCASSLEWGDRDGYTFGSGTRLTVV.

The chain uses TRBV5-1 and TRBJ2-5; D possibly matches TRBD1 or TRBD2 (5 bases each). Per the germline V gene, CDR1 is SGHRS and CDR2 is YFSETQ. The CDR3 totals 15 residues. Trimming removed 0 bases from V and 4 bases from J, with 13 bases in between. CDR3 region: CASSLEGRGGETQYF. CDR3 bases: TGCGCCAGCAGCTTGGAGGGACGGGGCGGAGAGACCCAGTACTTC.

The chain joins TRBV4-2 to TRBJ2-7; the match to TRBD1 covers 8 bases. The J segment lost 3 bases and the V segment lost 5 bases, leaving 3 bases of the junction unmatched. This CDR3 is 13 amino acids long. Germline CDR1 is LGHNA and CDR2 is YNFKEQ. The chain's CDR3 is CASSSDRGYEQYF. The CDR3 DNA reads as TGTGCCAGCAGCTCTGACAGGGGCTACGAGCAGTACTTC.

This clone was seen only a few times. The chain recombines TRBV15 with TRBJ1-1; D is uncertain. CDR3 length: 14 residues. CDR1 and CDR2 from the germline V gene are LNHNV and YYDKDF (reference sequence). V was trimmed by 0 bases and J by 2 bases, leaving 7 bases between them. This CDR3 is CATSREGGNTEAFF. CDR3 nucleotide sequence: TGTGCCACCAGCAGAGAAGGCGGCAACACTGAAGCTTTCTTT.

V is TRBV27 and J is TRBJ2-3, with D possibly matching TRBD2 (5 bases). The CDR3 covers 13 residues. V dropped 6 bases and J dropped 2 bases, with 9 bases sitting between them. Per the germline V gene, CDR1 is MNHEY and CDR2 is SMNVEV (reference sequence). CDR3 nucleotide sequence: TGTGCCAGCAGACAGCGGATCACAGATACGCAGTATTTT. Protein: CASRQRITDTQYF.

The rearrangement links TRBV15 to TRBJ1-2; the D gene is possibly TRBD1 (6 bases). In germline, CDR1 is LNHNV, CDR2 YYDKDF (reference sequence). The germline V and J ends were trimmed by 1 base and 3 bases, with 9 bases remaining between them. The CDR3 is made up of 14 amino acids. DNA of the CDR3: TGTGCCACCAGCAGAGGAGGGGGATACTATGGCTACACCTTC. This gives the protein CATSRGGGYYGYTF.